The next 23 T cell receptor beta chains were all read from a single sample in a study of blood T cell repertoires in COVID-19. Method: immunoSEQ multiplex PCR; TCRdb's copy keeps in-frame clones and lacks some. This table has approximately 75,000 clones, around 85% appearing once. Sequencing input: peripheral blood. Source of these receptors: an older man with acute or convalescent COVID-19.

The gene calls are TRBV3-1 (or the pseudogene TRBV3-2) and TRBJ1-6; 7 positions match TRBD1. The CDR3 is 15 residues long. The trim removed 2 bases at V and 10 bases at J, leaving 8 bases unmatched. CDR1 and CDR2 from the germline V gene are LGHDT and YNNKEL (reference sequence). The CDR3 DNA follows: TGTGCCAGCAGCCAAACCGGGACAGTCAACTCACCCCTCCACTTT. Translated, it gives CASSQTGTVNSPLHF.

V and J are TRBV19 and TRBJ1-4; 10 bases map to TRBD1. Trimming at V came to 3 bases and at J to 6 bases, leaving 1 base not matched to a gene. Germline lookup yields CDR1 LNHDA and CDR2 SQIVND (reference sequence). This CDR3 has 14 amino acids. The CDR3 region has the DNA TGTGCCAGTAGTATCGGGACAGGGGATGAAAAACTGTTTTTT. It encodes CASSIGTGDEKLFF.

This clone appeared a few times. The chain employs TRBV18 and TRBJ1-1; D remains ambiguous. The V and J ends lost 2 bases and 5 bases respectively, with 9 bases between them. CDR3 length equals 13 residues. Germline values: CDR1 KGHSH, CDR2 LQKENI. Here the CDR3 reads CASSPIPGTEAFF. The DNA of the CDR3 is TGTGCCAGCTCACCAATCCCGGGAACTGAAGCTTTCTTT.

The chain combines TRBV7-9 with TRBJ2-2; TRBD1 agrees at 7 bases. The V gene's germline CDR1 is SEHNR and CDR2 FQNEAQ (reference sequence). V trimming: 5 bases; J trimming: 7 bases; junction bases outside the gene matches: 16. The CDR3 contains 17 residues. The CDR3 region has the DNA TGTGCCAGCAGCCGGCATGACAGGGCTATAGGGGTCGGGGAGCTGTTTTTT. Encoded protein: CASSRHDRAIGVGELFF.

The chain uses TRBV28 and TRBJ1-1; 9 positions match TRBD1. After removal of 1 base from V and 4 bases from J, the junction contained 13 bases not matched to a gene. There are 18 residues in the CDR3. CDR1 is MDHEN, CDR2 SYDVKM, per germline. CDR3 DNA: TGTGCCAGCAGTTTATCGCGATTAGGGACAGGGTGGGGCACTGAAGCTTTCTTT. Protein product: CASSLSRLGTGWGTEAFF. The full variable domain, in which reference TRBV28 and TRBJ1-1 provide the parts outside the CDR3, is DVKVTQSSRYLVKRTGEKVFLECVQDMDHENMFWYRQDPGLGLRLIYFSYDVKMKEKGDIPEGYSVSREKKERFSLILESASTNQTSMYLCASSLSRLGTGWGTEAFFGQGTRLTVV.

This clone is a singleton in its sample. The rearrangement links TRBV19 to TRBJ1-5; TRBD1 agrees at 7 bases. J was trimmed by 0 bases and V by 5 bases; bases with no gene match: 10. This CDR3 spans 17 amino acids. Germline loops: CDR1 LNHDA, CDR2 SQIVND (reference sequence). As DNA, the CDR3 is TGTGCCAGTAGTTCACAGGGGAATGGGATTAGCAATCAGCCCCAGCATTTT. Translated: CASSSQGNGISNQPQHF.

The CDR3 loop is CASSPGTSRETQYF. Written as DNA, the CDR3 is TGTGCCAGCAGCCCCGGGACTAGCCGGGAGACCCAGTACTTC. The V and J genes are TRBV4-2 and TRBJ2-5, with 9 bases that match TRBD2. CDR3 length: 14 amino acids. Losses at the gene ends were 4 bases for V and 5 bases for J; bases not matched to a gene: 5. Germline V gene data show CDR1 as LGHNA and CDR2 as YNFKEQ.

The J gene is TRBJ2-3, the V gene TRBV2; TRBD2 matches at 10 bases. The germline V gene encodes CDR1 SNHLY and CDR2 FYNNEI. The CDR3 totals 15 residues. V shed 6 bases and J 4 bases; nucleotides not matched to a gene: 7. In nucleotides, the CDR3 is TGTGCCAGCAGAAACCTAGCGGGGGAATCAGATACGCAGTATTTT. Translated: CASRNLAGESDTQYF.

This clone showed up just a few times. The rearrangement joins TRBV13 to TRBJ1-4; D is undetermined. V was cut by 10 bases and J by 8 bases, with 17 bases left in between. The V gene's germline CDR1 is PRHDT and CDR2 FYEKMQ (reference sequence). The CDR3 totals 13 residues. The CDR3 sequence: CATEEAEYEKLFF. In DNA form, the CDR3 reads TGTGCCACTGAAGAGGCGGAGTACGAAAAACTGTTTTTT. The variable domain in full, completed from reference TRBV13 and TRBJ1-4, reads AAGVIQSPRHLIKEKRETATLKCYPIPRHDTVYWYQQGPGQDPQFLISFYEKMQSDKGSIPDRFSAQQFSDYHSELNMSSLELGDSALYFCATEEAEYEKLFFGSGTQLSVL.

The chain uses TRBV29-1 and TRBJ1-1; no definite D call. The germline gives CDR1 SQVTM, CDR2 ANQGSEA. V lost 6 bases to trimming and J lost 4 bases, with 9 bases between them. The CDR3 is made up of 11 amino acids. As DNA, the CDR3 is TGCAGCGTCAGCGATGGCACTGAAGCTTTCTTT. Translated, it gives CSVSDGTEAFF.

The CDR3 loop reads CASSLGGPYGYTF. For the CDR3, the DNA is TGTGCCAGCAGCTTGGGAGGGCCCTATGGCTACACCTTC. The V call is TRBV5-4, the J call TRBJ1-2, with D uncertain. This CDR3 comprises 13 residues. Germline-derived CDR1 and CDR2 are SGHNT and YYREEE (reference sequence). Trimming stripped 0 bases from V and 4 bases from J, with 7 bases between.

This clone occurred a few times. The chain is built from TRBV7-2 and TRBJ2-5; no clear D gene. Germline V gives CDR1 SGHTA, CDR2 FQGNSA. Trimming cost V 4 bases and J 5 bases, with 14 bases left between them. The CDR3 covers 14 residues. The chain's CDR3 is CASSSTTSEETQYF. The CDR3 DNA is TGTGCCAGCAGCTCAACCACTTCCGAGGAGACCCAGTACTTC.

Written as DNA, the CDR3 is TGTGCCAGTAGTATTGGACAGGGCTACGATCAAGCCAAAAACATTCAGTACTTC. Its protein is CASSIGQGYDQAKNIQYF. The chain joins TRBV19 to TRBJ2-4; TRBD1 aligns across 8 bases. Per the germline V gene, CDR1 is LNHDA and CDR2 is SQIVND (reference sequence). J was trimmed by 0 bases and V by 3 bases; bases with no gene match: 10. The CDR3 has 18 residues.

This clone has more than one count but fewer than ten. The J gene is TRBJ2-1, the V gene TRBV4-3, with D perhaps TRBD1 (5 bases). V lost 0 bases to trimming and J lost 10 bases, with 22 bases between them. The V gene's germline CDR1 is LGHNA and CDR2 YSLEER. This CDR3 has 17 amino acids. The CDR3 nucleotides read TGCGCCAGCAGCCAAGAGCAAGGGTCCCTAAGTGGGGCGGAGCAGTTCTTC. Its translation is CASSQEQGSLSGAEQFF.

The table lists this clone with a few counts. The rearrangement links TRBV7-9 to TRBJ2-5, with 9 bases lining up with TRBD2. The CDR3 has 18 amino acids. Looked up from germline, CDR1 is SEHNR and CDR2 is FQNEAQ (reference sequence). The V and J ends lost 1 base and 4 bases, in that order; junction bases with no gene match: 13. The CDR3: CASSLERAGGRAVETQYF. The DNA of the CDR3 is TGTGCCAGCAGCTTAGAGAGAGCGGGAGGTCGCGCTGTAGAGACCCAGTACTTC. Filled out from reference TRBV7-9 and TRBJ2-5, the complete variable domain reads DTGVSQNPRHKITKRGQNVTFRCDPISEHNRLYWYRQTLGQGPEFLTYFQNEAQLEKSRLLSDRFSAERPKGSFSTLEIQRTEQGDSAMYLCASSLERAGGRAVETQYFGPGTRLLVL.

V is TRBV27 and J is TRBJ2-1, with 13 bases matching TRBD2. The CDR3 contains 14 residues. V shed 6 bases and J 5 bases; nucleotides not matched to a gene: 1. The V gene's germline CDR1 is MNHEY and CDR2 SMNVEV (reference sequence). The CDR3 nucleotides are TGTGCCAGCAGCGGACTAGCGGGAGACAATGAGCAGTTCTTC. Protein product: CASSGLAGDNEQFF.

The chain has TRBV5-1 and TRBJ2-2; 12 bases line up with TRBD2. V was clipped by 5 bases and J by 6 bases; unmatched bases: 11. CDR1 is SGHRS and CDR2 is YFSETQ in the germline V gene. The CDR3 is 17 residues long. The CDR3 bases are TGCGCCAGCAGGGAGACTAGCGGGAGTGGAAAGGCCGGGGAGCTGTTTTTT. This codes for CASRETSGSGKAGELFF.

The chain links TRBV9 to TRBJ1-4; 8 bases are shared with TRBD1. The CDR3 has 16 amino acids. The J segment lost 7 bases and the V segment lost 4 bases, leaving 12 bases of the junction unmatched. Germline CDR1 SGDLS, CDR2 YYNGEE. CDR3 DNA: TGTGCCAGCAGCCCTCAGACAGGGGAGACTGTTGAAAAACTGTTTTTT. Translation: CASSPQTGETVEKLFF.

This clone was recorded only once. The chain links TRBV4-2 to TRBJ1-3; TRBD1 might be the D (5 bases). The germline gives CDR1 LGHNA, CDR2 YNFKEQ. Trimming stripped 0 bases from V and 0 bases from J, with 12 bases between. The CDR3 extends over 17 amino acids. The CDR3 DNA follows: TGTGCCAGCAGCCAAGATAGAACAGGTAGCTCTGGAAACACCATATATTTT. It yields the protein CASSQDRTGSSGNTIYF.

This chain links TRBV9 with TRBJ2-5; 8 bases line up with TRBD1. Germline assignment: CDR1 SGDLS and CDR2 YYNGEE. Losses at the gene ends were 3 bases for V and 5 bases for J; bases not matched to a gene: 9. The CDR3 spans 15 residues. CDR3 amino acids: CASSAPTGVAETQYF. DNA of the CDR3: TGTGCCAGCAGCGCTCCGACAGGGGTAGCGGAGACCCAGTACTTC.

This clone was observed a few times. The CDR3 region is CASSLEDRGGTGELFF. The CDR3 DNA follows: TGCGCCAGCAGCTTGGAAGACAGGGGAGGAACCGGGGAGCTGTTTTTT. This rearrangement joins TRBV5-1 to TRBJ2-2; 8 positions agree with TRBD1. Per germline, CDR1 SGHRS and CDR2 YFSETQ. The CDR3 is made up of 16 amino acids. Unmatched junction bases numbered 6, after V lost 0 bases and J lost 5 bases.

The gene calls are TRBV7-9 and TRBJ1-4; a weak D match, TRBD1 (6 bases). The germline CDR1 and CDR2 sequences are SEHNR and FQNEAQ (reference sequence). V was shortened by 3 bases and J by 10 bases, with 18 bases between the two germline ends. The CDR3 contains 15 residues. The CDR3: CASSFSNREYGKLFF. CDR3 nucleotide sequence: TGTGCCAGCAGCTTCTCTAACAGGGAGTATGGAAAACTGTTTTTT.

J is TRBJ2-3 and V is TRBV9, with 8 bases matching TRBD2. Germline CDR1 reads SGDLS; CDR2 reads YYNGEE. The CDR3 extends over 14 amino acids. J was trimmed by 5 bases and V by 2 bases; bases with no gene match: 4. The CDR3 region is CASSVYGGEDTQYF. CDR3 DNA: TGTGCCAGCAGCGTTTACGGGGGGGAAGATACGCAGTATTTT.